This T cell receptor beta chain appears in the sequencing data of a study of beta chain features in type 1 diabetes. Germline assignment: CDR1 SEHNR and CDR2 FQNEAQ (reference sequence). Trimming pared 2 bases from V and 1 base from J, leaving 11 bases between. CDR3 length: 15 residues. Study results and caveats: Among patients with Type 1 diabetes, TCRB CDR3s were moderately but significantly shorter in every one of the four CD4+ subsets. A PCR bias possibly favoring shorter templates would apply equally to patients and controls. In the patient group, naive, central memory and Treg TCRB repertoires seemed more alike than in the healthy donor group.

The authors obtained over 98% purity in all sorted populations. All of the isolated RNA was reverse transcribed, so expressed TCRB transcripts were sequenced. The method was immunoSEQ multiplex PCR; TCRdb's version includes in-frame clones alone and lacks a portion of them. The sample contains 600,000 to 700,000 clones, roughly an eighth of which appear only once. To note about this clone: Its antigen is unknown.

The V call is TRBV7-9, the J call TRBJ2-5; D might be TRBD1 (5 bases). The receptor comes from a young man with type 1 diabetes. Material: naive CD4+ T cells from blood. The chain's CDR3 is CASSLRQGPQETQYF. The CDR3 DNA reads TGTGCCAGCAGCTTAAGGCAGGGCCCCCAAGAGACCCAGTACTTC.